This is a list of T cell receptor beta chains from one sample in a study of monozygotic twins with inflammatory bowel disease. Each CDR3 protein gets one entry in TCRdb, which reprocessed the 5' RACE reads and gives no DNA. This sample's table reports fewer than 550,000 distinct CDR3 sequences. The sample was blood. Source of these receptors: a human donor with ulcerative colitis or Crohn's disease, or a healthy co-twin of an affected twin (not recorded which). The CDR3 runs from the conserved cysteine through the conserved F or W. Fields, in order: J gene, V gene, CDR3 protein.

TRBJ2-5,TRBV11-3,CASSLGQGAAKLGWGSKTQYF
TRBJ2-7,TRBV29-1,CSVTRDSYEQYF
TRBJ2-7,TRBV5-1,CASSPLRGSSYEQYF
TRBJ2-4,TRBV20-1,CSARAAGLPAKNIQYF
TRBJ2-5,TRBV7-3,CATAPGQGLQETQYF
TRBJ2-3,TRBV12-3/TRBV12-4,CASSHPSGVDTQYF
TRBJ1-1,TRBV5-6,CASSSGGIIEAFF
TRBJ1-1,TRBV5-5,CASSFPSSMNTEAFF
TRBJ2-3,TRBV5-8,CASSYQGVSTDTQYF
TRBJ2-7,TRBV6-2/TRBV6-3,CASSSRAGVLYEQYF
TRBJ2-3,TRBV12-3/TRBV12-4,CASSFRQAGGDTQYF
TRBJ2-7,TRBV3-1,CASSQATGGADYEQYF
TRBJ1-2,TRBV5-1,CASSWGTDIYGYTF
TRBJ2-7,TRBV6-5,CASSTSTGATYEQYF
TRBJ2-5,TRBV20-1,CSASGGERETQYF
TRBJ2-3,TRBV19,CASSPWRERITDTQYF
TRBJ1-6,TRBV4-2,CASSQGGGQGRSPLHF
TRBJ2-7,TRBV6-2/TRBV6-3,CASSPWTSGNYEQYF
TRBJ2-2,TRBV2,CASSPAGSGRGTGELFF
TRBJ2-5,TRBV12-5,CASGLAYGGADQETQYF
TRBJ2-3,TRBV7-2,CASSSTGGRTDTQYF
TRBJ2-1,TRBV6-5,CASSYTWTSGGGSYNEQFF
TRBJ2-5,TRBV7-9,CASMGPQGETQYF
TRBJ1-1,TRBV20-1,CSARGGQVQYGTEAFF
TRBJ1-4,TRBV14,CASSRGISEKLFF
TRBJ2-7,TRBV7-2,CASSLSGGFYEQYF
TRBJ2-2,TRBV3-1,CASSLPGLVTGELFF
TRBJ2-1,TRBV29-1,CSVEDWGDEQFF
TRBJ1-4,TRBV3-1,CASSRGNDEKLFF
TRBJ2-5,TRBV6-6,CASSPRWGQETQYF
TRBJ1-3,TRBV3-1,CASRQDLSSGNTIYF
TRBJ2-7,TRBV12-3/TRBV12-4,CASTRDGSLYEQYF
TRBJ2-2,TRBV11-3,CASSLEAGGNTGELFF
TRBJ2-2,TRBV20-1,CSARDPNTGELFF
TRBJ2-1,TRBV9,CASSLLGGQGAYNEQFF
TRBJ2-7,TRBV7-7,CASSPSRAGEQYF
TRBJ1-3,TRBV15,CATSSPRDSGNTIYF
TRBJ1-1,TRBV7-8,CASSLGGSMMQGAFF
TRBJ2-5,TRBV20-1,CSARDRGTQYF
TRBJ2-5,TRBV11-2,CASSRGQNKETQYF
TRBJ1-6,TRBV19,CASREGVLENSPLHF
TRBJ2-7,TRBV20-1,CSAHSRGDEQYF